Included here is one T cell receptor beta chain sequence, with context. Its matching antigen is unknown. TCRdb processed the RT-PCR reads anew with MiXCR; each CDR3 protein has one entry. The data show under 750,000 distinct CDR3 sequences, approximately 10% seen once. The data derive from a study of response to subunit inactivated influenza vaccine. Study-level points and caveats: Few new T cells, the authors suggested, are recruited by each seasonal influenza vaccination.

The TCR originated in a man aged 50 to 59 who received an inactivated influenza vaccine. Source: PBMCs from blood, taken on the day of vaccination.

The CDR3 bases are TGCAGTGCCCGGGGAGGACGGGCGAGGCAGTTCTTC. This encodes CSARGGRARQFF. V usage is TRBV20-1 and J usage is TRBJ2-1; the D gene is possibly TRBD2 (6 bases). Germline-derived CDR1 and CDR2 are DFQATT and SNEGSKA (reference sequence). Trimming took 6 bases from V and 12 from J, leaving 18 bases between them. This CDR3 spans 12 amino acids.